Presented here are 6 T cell receptor beta chains from one specimen sequenced in a study of T cell responses to AZD1222 COVID-19 vaccine. This table comes from immunoSEQ multiplex PCR, and its TCRdb copy is limited to in-frame clones, with some not included. Among over 90,000 clones listed, about nine tenths were seen once. The specimen comprised peripheral blood, sampled on day 0 of AZD1222 vaccination. The receptors were sampled from an adult in good health.

The chain uses TRBV14 and TRBJ2-7; 9 bases map to TRBD2. CDR1 is SGHDN, CDR2 FVKESK, per germline. The CDR3 extends over 15 amino acids. Trimming cost V 4 bases and J 6 bases; bases outside gene matches: 10. CDR3 DNA: TGTGCCAGCAGCCGGTACAGGACTAGCGACACCGAGCAGTACTTC. This encodes CASSRYRTSDTEQYF.

The chain couples TRBV18 to TRBJ1-1, with TRBD1 identical over 9 bases. The length of the CDR3 is 14 residues. From germline, CDR1 is KGHSH and CDR2 LQKENI. Trimming took 3 bases from V and 4 from J; bases not matched to a gene: 3. CDR3 sequence reads: CASSPLDRGTEAFF. The CDR3 DNA is TGTGCCAGCTCACCTCTGGACAGGGGCACTGAAGCTTTCTTT.

The V and J genes are TRBV29-1 and TRBJ2-7; unclear D gene. This CDR3 is built from 15 residues. Trimming took off 4 bases at V and 2 bases at J, with 18 bases between the two ends. Looked up from germline, CDR1 is SQVTM and CDR2 is ANQGSEA. CDR3: CSVVLAPRGPYEQYF. In DNA form, the CDR3 reads TGCAGCGTTGTTTTAGCCCCCAGAGGCCCCTACGAGCAGTACTTC.

The chain joins TRBV2 to TRBJ2-2; 10 positions agree with TRBD2. CDR3 length: 15 residues. From germline, CDR1 is SNHLY and CDR2 FYNNEI. V shed 6 bases, J shed 3 bases, and the junction held 4 bases outside the gene matches. CDR3 sequence: CASRGLAGDTGELFF. The CDR3 DNA reads TGTGCCAGCAGGGGCCTAGCGGGAGACACCGGGGAGCTGTTTTTT.

The V and J genes are TRBV4-1 and TRBJ1-3; the D is unclear. CDR3 length: 15 residues. Between the trimmed V and J ends, which lost 5 bases and 3 bases, there was a span of 14 bases. The germline V gene encodes CDR1 MGHRA and CDR2 YSYEKL. CDR3 loop: CASSDPRKVGNTIYF. The DNA for the CDR3 is TGCGCCAGCAGCGATCCCCGGAAAGTTGGAAACACCATATATTTT.

The chain has TRBV19 and TRBJ2-1; a weak D match, TRBD1 (6 bases). Germline loops: CDR1 LNHDA, CDR2 SQIVND (reference sequence). The CDR3 extends over 15 amino acids. With 5 bases removed from V and 7 bases from J, the gap between germline ends came to 18 bases. This CDR3 reads CASSRREETGNEQFF. In DNA, the CDR3 is TGTGCCAGTAGTCGCCGTGAGGAGACAGGTAATGAGCAGTTCTTC.